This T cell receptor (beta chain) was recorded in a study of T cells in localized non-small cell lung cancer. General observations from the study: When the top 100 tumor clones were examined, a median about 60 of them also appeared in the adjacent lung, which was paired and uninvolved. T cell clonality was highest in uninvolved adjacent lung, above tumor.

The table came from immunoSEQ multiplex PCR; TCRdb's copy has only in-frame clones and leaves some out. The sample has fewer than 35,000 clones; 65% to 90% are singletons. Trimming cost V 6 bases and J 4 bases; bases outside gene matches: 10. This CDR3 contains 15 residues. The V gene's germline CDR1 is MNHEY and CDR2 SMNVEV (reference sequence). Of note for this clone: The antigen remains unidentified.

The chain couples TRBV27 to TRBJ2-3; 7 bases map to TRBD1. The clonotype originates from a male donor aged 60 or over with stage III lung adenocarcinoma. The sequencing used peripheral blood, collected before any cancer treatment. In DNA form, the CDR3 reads TGTGCCAGCAGGAGCTCAGGGACAGTTTCAGATACGCAGTATTTT. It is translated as CASRSSGTVSDTQYF.